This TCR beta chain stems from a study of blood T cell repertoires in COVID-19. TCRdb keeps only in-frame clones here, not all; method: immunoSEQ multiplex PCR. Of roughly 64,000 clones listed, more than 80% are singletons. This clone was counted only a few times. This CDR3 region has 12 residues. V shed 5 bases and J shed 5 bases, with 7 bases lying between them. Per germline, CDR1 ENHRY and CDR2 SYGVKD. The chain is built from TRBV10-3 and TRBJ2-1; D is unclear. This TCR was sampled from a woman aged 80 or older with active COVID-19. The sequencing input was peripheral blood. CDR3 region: CAISKNNNEQFF. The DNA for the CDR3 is TGTGCCATCAGTAAGAACAACAATGAGCAGTTCTTC.